This T cell receptor beta chain stems from a study of T-cell memory formation after mild COVID-19. Study summary: TCR clusters were mostly confined to one donor each.

Study observations and caveats: Among CD4+ contracting clones, most were CM and EM, and CD8+ ones EMRA. Later expanders leaned CD4+, whereas day 15 to 85 contracting clones were balanced CD4/CD8.

In TCRdb, the 5' RACE reads were re-called with MiXCR into one record per CDR3 protein. The top ten hold under 25% of the sample, which has roughly 400,000 distinct CDR3 sequences, about a sixth seen once. About this clonotype: Its antigen is unidentified.

The sample consisted of PBMCs or a T cell subset sorted from them (not recorded which). The sequence derives from a man younger than 35 who had mild COVID-19 (a few samples of this study predate the infection). Cell type and time point are not known.

CDR3 sequence: CASSQMGGGTYEQYF. The CDR3 DNA is TGCGCCAGCAGCCAGATGGGGGGGGGCACCTACGAGCAGTACTTC. The rearrangement joins TRBV4-3 to TRBJ2-7; possible D gene TRBD2, 7 bases. The CDR3 has 15 residues. Germline CDR1 and CDR2: LGHNA and YSLEER. Between the trimmed V and J ends, which lost 3 bases and 2 bases, there was a span of 14 bases.